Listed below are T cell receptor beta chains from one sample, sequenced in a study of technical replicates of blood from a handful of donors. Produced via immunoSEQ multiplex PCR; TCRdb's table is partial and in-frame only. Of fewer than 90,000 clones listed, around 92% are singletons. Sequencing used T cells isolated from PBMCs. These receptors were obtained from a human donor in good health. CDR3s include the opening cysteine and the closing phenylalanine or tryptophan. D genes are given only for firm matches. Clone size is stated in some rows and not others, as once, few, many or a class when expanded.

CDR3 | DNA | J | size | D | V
CASSLSGSFNEQYF | TGTGCCAGCAGCTTAAGTGGGAGCTTCAACGAGCAGTACTTC | TRBJ2-7 | - | - | TRBV7-9
CASSRVGETQYF | TGTGCCAGCAGTCGGGTCGGAGAGACCCAGTACTTC | TRBJ2-5 | - | - | TRBV6-5
CASSRGLFQETQYF | TGCGCCAGCAGCCGCGGACTATTCCAAGAGACCCAGTACTTC | TRBJ2-5 | - | - | TRBV4-3
CAISETGINQPQHF | TGTGCCATCAGTGAGACGGGAATTAATCAGCCCCAGCATTTT | TRBJ1-5 | few | - | TRBV10-3
CSERGTVNTEAFF | TGCAGCGAAAGAGGGACAGTGAACACTGAAGCTTTCTTT | TRBJ1-1 | few | TRBD1 | TRBV29-1
CASSFAAGAGELFF | TGTGCCAGCAGTTTTGCGGCGGGAGCCGGGGAGCTGTTTTTT | TRBJ2-2 | - | TRBD2 | TRBV28
CASSEGSSINQPQHF | TGTGCCAGCAGTGAAGGCAGTTCAATCAATCAGCCCCAGCATTTT | TRBJ1-5 | - | - | TRBV2
CASSQSGAGEKLFF | TGTGCCAGCAGCCAATCAGGGGCGGGTGAAAAACTGTTTTTT | TRBJ1-4 | - | - | TRBV14
CASSLYRASYEQYF | TGTGCCAGCAGCTTATACAGGGCGTCCTACGAGCAGTACTTC | TRBJ2-7 | - | - | TRBV13
CASRPGGPSNQPQHF | TGCGCCAGCCGCCCTGGGGGCCCTAGCAATCAGCCCCAGCATTTT | TRBJ1-5 | - | - | TRBV5-1
CASSIAISILGNEQFF | TGTGCCAGTAGTATAGCGATTAGCATCCTCGGGAATGAGCAGTTCTTC | TRBJ2-1 | once | - | TRBV19
CASSFSYLLEAFF | TGTGCCAGCAGTTTTTCCTATCTTCTAGAAGCTTTCTTT | TRBJ1-1 | - | - | TRBV28
CASSQVGQGVYEQYF | TGCGCCAGCAGCCAAGTCGGACAGGGGGTTTACGAGCAGTACTTC | TRBJ2-7 | - | TRBD1 | TRBV4-1
CASSELVHATEAFF | TGTGCCAGCAGTGAACTAGTACACGCCACTGAAGCTTTCTTT | TRBJ1-1 | - | - | TRBV2
CASSLVTSGAIGTDTQYF | TGTGCCAGCAGCTTAGTGACTAGCGGGGCCATCGGGACAGATACGCAGTATTTT | TRBJ2-3 | - | TRBD2 | TRBV7-2
CASSVSPGVDEQYF | TGTGCCAGCAGCGTAAGTCCGGGGGTGGACGAGCAGTACTTC | TRBJ2-7 | - | - | TRBV9
CASSPRVGDEQFF | TGTGCCAGCAGCCCACGGGTCGGGGATGAGCAGTTCTTC | TRBJ2-1 | - | - | TRBV7-3
CASSAASGTGPSSGNTIYF | TGTGCCAGTAGTGCTGCTTCCGGGACAGGGCCTAGCTCTGGAAACACCATATATTTT | TRBJ1-3 | - | TRBD1 | TRBV19
CASSYFGTSYEQYF | TGTGCCAGCAGTTACTTCGGGACTAGTTACGAGCAGTACTTC | TRBJ2-7 | - | TRBD2 | TRBV6-6
CASRPTSGERNEQFF | TGTGCCAGCAGACCCACTAGCGGAGAACGGAATGAGCAGTTCTTC | TRBJ2-1 | - | TRBD2 | TRBV2
CASRPTRFTEAFF | TGTGCCAGTAGACCAACTAGGTTCACTGAAGCTTTCTTT | TRBJ1-1 | - | - | TRBV19
CASSFGTEQYF | TGTGCCAGCAGTTTTGGGACAGAGCAGTACTTC | TRBJ2-7 | once | - | TRBV27
CAWRGLGTDTQYF | TGTGCCTGGAGGGGACTGGGCACAGATACGCAGTATTTT | TRBJ2-3 | - | - | TRBV30
CASSVQLADTEAFF | TGTGCCAGTAGTGTACAACTCGCGGACACTGAAGCTTTCTTT | TRBJ1-1 | - | - | TRBV19
CASGLAGLQETQYF | TGTGCCAGCGGACTAGCGGGCCTCCAAGAGACCCAGTACTTC | TRBJ2-5 | - | TRBD2 | TRBV6-5
CASSPRSSAASYEQYF | TGTGCCAGCAGCCCTCGCAGCTCAGCGGCCTCCTACGAGCAGTACTTC | TRBJ2-7 | - | - | TRBV5-8
CSAIRGYTF | TGCAGTGCTATCAGGGGCTACACCTTC | TRBJ1-2 | - | - | TRBV20-1
CAISQGGTGNTEAFF | TGTGCCATCAGCCAAGGGGGAACGGGGAACACTGAAGCTTTCTTT | TRBJ1-1 | - | - | TRBV10-3
CASSQVFLFSGNTIYF | TGCGCCAGCAGCCAAGTTTTCCTGTTCTCTGGAAACACCATATATTTT | TRBJ1-3 | - | - | TRBV4-1
CASSLSGTGTLYGYTF | TGTGCCAGCAGCTTGTCAGGGACAGGGACACTCTATGGCTACACCTTC | TRBJ1-2 | - | TRBD1 | TRBV5-6
CASSHRGGYTQYF | TGTGCCAGCAGCCACCGCGGCGGGTATACGCAGTATTTT | TRBJ2-3 | - | - | TRBV11-2
CASSLVGGSYNEQFF | TGTGCCAGCAGCTTAGTCGGGGGCTCCTACAATGAGCAGTTCTTC | TRBJ2-1 | - | - | TRBV7-8
CASSPIQGAGHTEAFF | TGTGCCAGCAGCCCTATACAGGGGGCAGGTCACACTGAAGCTTTCTTT | TRBJ1-1 | - | TRBD1 | TRBV27
CASSVGGTIGESSYNEQFF | TGTGCCAGCAGCGTAGGTGGGACTATAGGCGAGAGCTCCTACAATGAGCAGTTCTTC | TRBJ2-1 | - | TRBD2 | TRBV9
CASSLNGRTTDTQYF | TGTGCCAGCAGCTTAAATGGCAGAACCACAGATACGCAGTATTTT | TRBJ2-3 | - | - | TRBV7-3
CASSYRGTEQYF | TGTGCCAGCAGCTACAGGGGGACCGAGCAGTACTTC | TRBJ2-7 | - | TRBD1 | TRBV6-5
CATKGQGENEQFF | TGTGCCACCAAGGGACAGGGGGAGAATGAGCAGTTCTTC | TRBJ2-1 | - | TRBD1 | TRBV6-6
CASSLAWDRPDGYTF | TGCGCCAGCAGCTTGGCGTGGGACAGGCCTGATGGCTACACCTTC | TRBJ1-2 | once | TRBD1 | TRBV5-1
CASSFDRGGGGQPQHF | TGTGCCAGCAGTTTCGATCGGGGAGGCGGCGGTCAGCCCCAGCATTTT | TRBJ1-5 | - | - | TRBV28
CATRTSGRGEQYF | TGTGCCACGAGGACTAGCGGGAGAGGCGAGCAGTACTTC | TRBJ2-7 | - | TRBD2 | TRBV28
CATVGRNEQYF | TGTGCCACCGTAGGGAGAAACGAGCAGTACTTC | TRBJ2-7 | - | - | TRBV6-5